What follows describes a single TCR beta chain. V shed 4 bases, J shed 2 bases, and the junction held 7 bases outside the gene matches. The CDR3 consists of 15 residues. From germline, CDR1 is SGDLS and CDR2 YYNGEE. The Seattle patients, enrolled during active infection, were followed longitudinally. This specimen comes from a study of blood T cell repertoires in COVID-19. Across the study: Samples representing acute and convalescent COVID-19 were sourced from the United States, Italy and Spain. PBMCs, B-cell-depleted T cells, or T cells were the source of the cDNA or gDNA that made up the material.

Generated by immunoSEQ multiplex PCR, the TCRdb table keeps only in-frame clones and is missing some. The table has 300,000 to 350,000 clones, roughly 90% seen once; the top ten hold just under 7.5%. This rearrangement joins TRBV9 to TRBJ1-2, with 8 positions matching TRBD1. The receptor's source is a woman aged 70-85 years with COVID-19, enrolled during active disease. Input material: peripheral blood. The CDR3 here is CASSPTGGLNYGYTF. The CDR3 region has the DNA TGTGCCAGCAGCCCCACAGGGGGTTTGAACTATGGCTACACCTTC.